These T cell receptor beta chains were read from a single sample in a study of multiple sclerosis patients with progressive multifocal leukoencephalopathy. Profiling relied on immunoSEQ multiplex PCR, and the TCRdb table lists in-frame clones only, not all of them. The sample yields 25,000 to 35,000 clones, about 90% seen once. This sample comprised PBMCs, obtained from a patient treated with natalizumab. The source of these receptors is a human donor with progressive multifocal leukoencephalopathy. Both conserved end residues are part of each CDR3. A D gene is named only where the DNA matches it firmly. Expanded clones get a size class; other rows say once, few or many, or leave the size out.

15,NA,TRBJ2-7,TRBV7-2,NA,CASSPAGTDFYEQYF,TGTGCCAGCAGCCCAGCCGGGACGGACTTCTACGAGCAGTACTTC
15,NA,TRBJ1-1,TRBV6-5,NA,CASSYSDTGRTEAFF,TGTGCCAGCAGTTACTCGGACACGGGGCGCACTGAAGCTTTCTTT
14,NA,TRBJ2-7,TRBV7-8,few,CASSLAGLLYEQYF,TGTGCCAGCAGCTTAGCGGGACTCCTCTACGAGCAGTACTTC
14,TRBD2,TRBJ2-7,TRBV9,NA,CASSPRLAGAEQYF,TGTGCCAGCAGCCCCAGACTAGCGGGGGCCGAGCAGTACTTC
15,TRBD1,TRBJ1-2,TRBV6-1,NA,CASSTNTGARGGYTF,TGTGCCAGCAGTACCAACACAGGGGCTCGGGGTGGCTACACCTTC
14,NA,TRBJ2-6,TRBV15,NA,CATSAPVAINVLTF,TGTGCCACCAGCGCCCCCGTCGCGATCAACGTCCTGACTTTC
13,NA,TRBJ1-4,TRBV18,NA,CASSVDLNEKLFF,TGTGCCAGCTCAGTTGACTTGAATGAAAAACTGTTTTTT
15,NA,TRBJ1-2,TRBV4-3,NA,CASSQDRGAYYGYTF,TGCGCCAGCAGCCAAGATAGAGGGGCTTACTATGGCTACACCTTC
13,NA,TRBJ2-7,TRBV28,NA,CASSLPGEYEQYF,TGTGCCAGCAGTTTGCCCGGGGAGTACGAGCAGTACTTC
19,TRBD1,TRBJ2-6,TRBV7-6,NA,CASSNRGRGPHSGANVLTF,TGTGCCAGCAGCAATAGGGGCAGGGGGCCCCACTCTGGGGCCAACGTCCTGACTTTC
15,TRBD1,TRBJ1-2,TRBV5-1,NA,CASSSRDRVPFGYTF,TGCGCCAGCAGCTCGCGAGACAGGGTACCCTTCGGCTACACCTTC
15,NA,TRBJ2-7,TRBV6-1,NA,CASSERGGLAYEQYF,TGTGCCAGCAGTGAGAGGGGCGGGTTGGCCTACGAGCAGTACTTC
13,NA,TRBJ2-5,TRBV6-5,NA,CASSYLGEETQYF,TGTGCCAGCAGTTACCTAGGGGAAGAGACCCAGTACTTC
14,NA,TRBJ2-2,TRBV5-1,NA,CASSWGPSDGELFF,TGCGCCAGCAGCTGGGGACCGTCCGACGGGGAGCTGTTTTTT
14,TRBD1,TRBJ2-7,TRBV7-9,NA,CASSFRQGAGEQYF,TGTGCCAGCAGTTTCAGACAGGGGGCGGGAGAGCAGTACTTC
16,TRBD2,TRBJ2-5,TRBV11-2,NA,CASRPGLAGGRETQYF,TGTGCCAGCAGGCCCGGGCTAGCGGGAGGGCGGGAGACCCAGTACTTC
16,NA,TRBJ1-1,TRBV9,NA,CASSVGFGEWNTEAFF,TGTGCCAGCAGCGTAGGGTTCGGCGAGTGGAACACTGAAGCTTTCTTT
14,NA,TRBJ2-1,TRBV5-1,NA,CASSWGEMDNEQFF,TGCGCCAGCAGCTGGGGAGAGATGGACAATGAGCAGTTCTTC
14,TRBD1,TRBJ2-7,TRBV2,once,CASRAGTGVYEQYF,TGTGCCAGCAGGGCCGGGACAGGGGTATACGAGCAGTACTTC
16,NA,TRBJ2-1,TRBV6-4,NA,CASSDSTENSYNEQFF,TGTGCCAGCAGTGACTCGACGGAGAACTCCTACAATGAGCAGTTCTTC
19,TRBD2,TRBJ2-6,TRBV7-2,NA,CASSTPGLAGGPGANVLTF,TGTGCCAGCAGCACGCCGGGACTAGCGGGAGGGCCCGGGGCCAACGTCCTGACTTTC
15,NA,TRBJ2-7,TRBV6-1,NA,CATGVTGTSGYEQYF,TGTGCCACTGGGGTCACCGGGACATCAGGCTACGAGCAGTACTTC